The sequence of this T cell receptor beta chain was determined in a study of cytomegalovirus exposure and HLA in healthy donors. The CDR3 runs to 16 residues. Trimming shortened V by 4 bases and J by 5 bases, and 20 bases separated the two germline ends. The germline V gene has CDR1 MNHEY and CDR2 SMNVEV (reference sequence). This clone has more than one count but fewer than ten. No antigen is known for it. Regarding the study as a whole: Specific recognition of CMV antigens was confirmed in vitro for a few chains (all CMV-associated).

PCR employed 60 Vbeta and 13 Jbeta primers. As originally analysed: As a later analysis found, there were tens of millions of unique TCR beta chains, of which 8.5 million to 14 million were shared. Data came from immunoSEQ multiplex PCR; TCRdb stores just in-frame clones and leaves some out. V and J calls plus clone size are reproduced from that table; the DNA served to infer D and trimming. This sample has around 200,000 clones, with roughly 84% found just once. Sequencing used PBMCs. The V and J genes are TRBV27 and TRBJ1-1; tentative D call: TRBD1 (6 bases). The sequence came from a girl aged 2 to 9 in good health and CMV-seropositive. CDR3 coding DNA: TGTGCCAGCAGTTCCCTTGCAGGGGATACGGAAACTGAAGCTTTCTTT. As protein: CASSSLAGDTETEAFF.